The following is a T cell receptor beta chain sequence with its context. Germline V gives CDR1 SGHTA, CDR2 FQGNSA. With 4 bases removed from V and 4 bases from J, the gap between germline ends came to 11 bases. CDR3 length: 14 residues. Residents of around 24 US areas, aged about 18 to 100 years, made up the participants. Up to 2 weeks before entering the study, exposed participants had met a COVID-19 case. This sample stems from a study of blood T cell repertoires in COVID-19. About the research overall: Acute and convalescent COVID-19 specimens originated in the United States, Italy and Spain.

Clones were read by immunoSEQ multiplex PCR, and TCRdb kept only the in-frame ones, dropping some. The data hold some 360,000 clones, with approximately 91% observed a single time. The V gene is TRBV7-2, the J gene TRBJ1-5; possible D gene TRBD1, 5 bases. Sequencing was done on a sample of PBMCs or T cells enriched from blood (not recorded which). The receptor was derived from a woman aged 30 to 39 who had been exposed to COVID-19. The CDR3 is CASSSGHPNQPQHF. The DNA for the CDR3 is TGTGCCAGCAGCTCTGGACACCCTAATCAGCCCCAGCATTTT. The full variable domain, completed using reference TRBV7-2 and TRBJ1-5, is GAGVSQSPSNKVTEKGKDVELRCDPISGHTALYWYRQSLGQGLEFLIYFQGNSAPDKSGLPSDRFSAERTGGSVSTLTIQRTQQEDSAVYLCASSSGHPNQPQHFGDGTRLSIL.